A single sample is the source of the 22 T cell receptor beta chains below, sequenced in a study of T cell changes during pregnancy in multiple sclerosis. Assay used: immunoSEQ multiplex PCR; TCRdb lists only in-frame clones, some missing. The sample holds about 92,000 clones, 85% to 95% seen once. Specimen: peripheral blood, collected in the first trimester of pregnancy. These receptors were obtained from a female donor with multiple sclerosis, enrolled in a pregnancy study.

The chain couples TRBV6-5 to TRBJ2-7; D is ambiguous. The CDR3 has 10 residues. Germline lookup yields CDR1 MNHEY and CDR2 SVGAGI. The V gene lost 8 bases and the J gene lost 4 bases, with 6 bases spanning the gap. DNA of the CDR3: TGTGCCAGCTCAATTTACGAGCAGTACTTC. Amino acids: CASSIYEQYF.

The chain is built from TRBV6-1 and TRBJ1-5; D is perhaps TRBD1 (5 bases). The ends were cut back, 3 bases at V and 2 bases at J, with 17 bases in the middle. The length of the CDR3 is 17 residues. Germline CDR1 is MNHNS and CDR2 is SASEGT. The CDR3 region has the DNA TGTGCCAGCAGTGAGAGGATTGGGGGGGAAGGCAATCAGCCCCAGCATTTT. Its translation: CASSERIGGEGNQPQHF.

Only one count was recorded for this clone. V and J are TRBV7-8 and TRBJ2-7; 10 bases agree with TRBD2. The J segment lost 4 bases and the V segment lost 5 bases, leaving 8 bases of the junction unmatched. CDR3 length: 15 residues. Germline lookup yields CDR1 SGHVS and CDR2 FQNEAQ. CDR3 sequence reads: CASSPRAGGPYEQYF. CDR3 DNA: TGTGCCAGCAGCCCACGAGCGGGAGGGCCTTACGAGCAGTACTTC.

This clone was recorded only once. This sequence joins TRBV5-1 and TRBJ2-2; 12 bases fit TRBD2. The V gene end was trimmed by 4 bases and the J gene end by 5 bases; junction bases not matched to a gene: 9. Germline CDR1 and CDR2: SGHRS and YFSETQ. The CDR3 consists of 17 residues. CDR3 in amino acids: CASSPGLAGLGTGELFF. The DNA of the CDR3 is TGCGCCAGCAGCCCCGGACTAGCGGGATTAGGGACCGGGGAGCTGTTTTTT.

As DNA, the CDR3 is TGCAGCTCCCTGACAGGGGATGGCTACACCTTC. This gives the protein CSSLTGDGYTF. The gene calls are TRBV29-1 and TRBJ1-2, with 8 bases matching TRBD1. V shed 8 bases and J 6 bases; nucleotides not matched to a gene: 5. Germline V lookup: CDR1 SQVTM, CDR2 ANQGSEA. The CDR3 length is 11 residues. The whole variable domain, filled in from reference TRBV29-1 and TRBJ1-2, reads SAVISQKPSRDICQRGTSLTIQCQVDSQVTMMFWYRQQPGQSLTLIATANQGSEATYESGFVIDKFPISRPNLTFSTLTVSNMSPEDSSIYLCSSLTGDGYTFGSGTRLTVV.

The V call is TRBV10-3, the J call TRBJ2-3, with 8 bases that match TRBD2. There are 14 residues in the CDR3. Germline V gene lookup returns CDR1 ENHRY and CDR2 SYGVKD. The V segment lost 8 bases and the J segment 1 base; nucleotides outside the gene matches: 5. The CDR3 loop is CAIGLAARTDTQYF. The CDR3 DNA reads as TGTGCCATCGGACTAGCAGCCCGCACAGATACGCAGTATTTT.

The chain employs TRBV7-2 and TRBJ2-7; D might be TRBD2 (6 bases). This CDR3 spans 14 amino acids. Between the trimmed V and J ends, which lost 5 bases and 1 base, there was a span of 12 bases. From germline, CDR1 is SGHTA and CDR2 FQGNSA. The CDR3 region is CASSPDYSSYEQYF. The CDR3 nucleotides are TGTGCCAGCAGCCCGGACTATTCGTCCTACGAGCAGTACTTC.

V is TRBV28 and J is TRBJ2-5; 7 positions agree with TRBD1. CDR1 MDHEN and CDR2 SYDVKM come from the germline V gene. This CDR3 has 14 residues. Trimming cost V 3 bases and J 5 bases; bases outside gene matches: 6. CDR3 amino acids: CASSFRDSWETQYF. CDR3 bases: TGTGCCAGCAGTTTCCGGGACAGTTGGGAGACCCAGTACTTC.

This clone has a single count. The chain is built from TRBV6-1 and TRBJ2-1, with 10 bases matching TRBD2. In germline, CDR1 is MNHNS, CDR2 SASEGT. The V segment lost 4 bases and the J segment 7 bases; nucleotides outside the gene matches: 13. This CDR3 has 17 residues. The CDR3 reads CASSATLIAGGGNEQFF. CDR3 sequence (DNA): TGTGCCAGCAGTGCGACGCTCATAGCGGGAGGTGGGAATGAGCAGTTCTTC.

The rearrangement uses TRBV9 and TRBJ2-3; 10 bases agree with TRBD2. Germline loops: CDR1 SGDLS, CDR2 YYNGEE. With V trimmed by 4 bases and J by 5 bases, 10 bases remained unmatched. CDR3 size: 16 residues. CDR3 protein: CASSTGTSAWRDTQYF. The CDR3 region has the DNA TGTGCCAGCAGCACCGGGACTAGCGCCTGGAGAGATACGCAGTATTTT.

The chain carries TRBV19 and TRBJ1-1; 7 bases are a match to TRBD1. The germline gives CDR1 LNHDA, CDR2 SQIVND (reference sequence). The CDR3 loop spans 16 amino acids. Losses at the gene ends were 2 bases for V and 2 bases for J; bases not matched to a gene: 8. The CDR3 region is CASSISPTGPNTEAFF. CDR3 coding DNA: TGTGCCAGTAGTATATCCCCGACAGGGCCAAACACTGAAGCTTTCTTT.

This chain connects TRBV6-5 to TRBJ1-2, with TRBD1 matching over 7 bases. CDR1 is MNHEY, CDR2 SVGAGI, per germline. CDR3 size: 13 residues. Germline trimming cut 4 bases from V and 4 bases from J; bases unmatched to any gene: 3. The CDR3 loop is CASSWDSSYGYTF. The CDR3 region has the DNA TGTGCCAGCAGTTGGGACAGTTCCTATGGCTACACCTTC.

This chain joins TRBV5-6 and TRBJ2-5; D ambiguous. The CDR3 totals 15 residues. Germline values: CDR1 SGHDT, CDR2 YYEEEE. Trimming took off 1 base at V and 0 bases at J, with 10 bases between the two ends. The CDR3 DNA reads TGTGCCAGCAGCTTGCACAGTTGGTACCAAGAGACCCAGTACTTC. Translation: CASSLHSWYQETQYF.

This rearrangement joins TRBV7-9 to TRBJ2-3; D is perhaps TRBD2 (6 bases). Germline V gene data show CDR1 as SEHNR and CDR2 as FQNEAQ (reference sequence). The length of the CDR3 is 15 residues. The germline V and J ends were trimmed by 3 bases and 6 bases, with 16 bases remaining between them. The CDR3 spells CASSLGLQIWDTQYF. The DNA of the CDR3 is TGTGCCAGCAGCTTGGGACTTCAGATCTGGGATACGCAGTATTTT.

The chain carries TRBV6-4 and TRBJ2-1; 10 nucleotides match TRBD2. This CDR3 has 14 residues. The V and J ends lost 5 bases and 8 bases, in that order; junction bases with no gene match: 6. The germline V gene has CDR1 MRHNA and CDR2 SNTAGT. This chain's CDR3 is CASSSLAGADEQFF. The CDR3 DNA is TGTGCCAGCAGTTCCCTAGCGGGAGCTGATGAGCAGTTCTTC.

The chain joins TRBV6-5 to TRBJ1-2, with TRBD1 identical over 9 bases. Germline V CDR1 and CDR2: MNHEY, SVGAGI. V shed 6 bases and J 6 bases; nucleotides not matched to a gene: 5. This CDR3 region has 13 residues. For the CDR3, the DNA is TGTGCCAGCAGGGAACAGGGGGCTCATGGCTACACCTTC. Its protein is CASREQGAHGYTF.

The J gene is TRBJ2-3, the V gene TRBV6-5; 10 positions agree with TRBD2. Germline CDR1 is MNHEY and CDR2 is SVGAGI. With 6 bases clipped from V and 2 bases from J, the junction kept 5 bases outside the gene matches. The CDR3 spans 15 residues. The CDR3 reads CASRELAGYTDTQYF. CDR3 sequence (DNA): TGTGCCAGCAGAGAACTAGCGGGGTACACAGATACGCAGTATTTT.

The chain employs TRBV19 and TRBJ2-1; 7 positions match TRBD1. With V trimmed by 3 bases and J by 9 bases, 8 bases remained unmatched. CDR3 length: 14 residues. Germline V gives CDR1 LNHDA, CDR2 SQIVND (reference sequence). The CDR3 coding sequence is TGTGCCAGTAGTATGCAAGATACAGGGGTTGAGCAGTTCTTC. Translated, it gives CASSMQDTGVEQFF.

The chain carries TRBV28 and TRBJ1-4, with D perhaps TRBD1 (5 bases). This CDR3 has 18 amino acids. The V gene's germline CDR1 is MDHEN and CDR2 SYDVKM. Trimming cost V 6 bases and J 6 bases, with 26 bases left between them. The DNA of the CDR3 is TGTGCCAGCAGCCAAGAGACGGGAGGGGTTCGTAAGGATGAAAAACTGTTTTTT. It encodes CASSQETGGVRKDEKLFF. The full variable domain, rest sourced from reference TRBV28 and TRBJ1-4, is DVKVTQSSRYLVKRTGEKVFLECVQDMDHENMFWYRQDPGLGLRLIYFSYDVKMKEKGDIPEGYSVSREKKERFSLILESASTNQTSMYLCASSQETGGVRKDEKLFFGSGTQLSVL.

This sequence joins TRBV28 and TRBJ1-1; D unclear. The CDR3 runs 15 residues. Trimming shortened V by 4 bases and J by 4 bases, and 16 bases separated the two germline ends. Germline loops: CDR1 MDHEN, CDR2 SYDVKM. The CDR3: CASSSTGGLVTEAFF. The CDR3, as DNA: TGTGCCAGCAGTTCCACGGGAGGCCTAGTCACTGAAGCTTTCTTT. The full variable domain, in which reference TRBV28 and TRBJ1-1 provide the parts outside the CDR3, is DVKVTQSSRYLVKRTGEKVFLECVQDMDHENMFWYRQDPGLGLRLIYFSYDVKMKEKGDIPEGYSVSREKKERFSLILESASTNQTSMYLCASSSTGGLVTEAFFGQGTRLTVV.

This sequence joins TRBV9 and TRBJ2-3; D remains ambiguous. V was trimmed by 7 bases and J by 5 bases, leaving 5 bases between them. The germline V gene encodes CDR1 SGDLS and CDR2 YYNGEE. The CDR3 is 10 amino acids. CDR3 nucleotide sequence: TGTGCCAGCTCCGTAGATACGCAGTATTTT. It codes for CASSVDTQYF.

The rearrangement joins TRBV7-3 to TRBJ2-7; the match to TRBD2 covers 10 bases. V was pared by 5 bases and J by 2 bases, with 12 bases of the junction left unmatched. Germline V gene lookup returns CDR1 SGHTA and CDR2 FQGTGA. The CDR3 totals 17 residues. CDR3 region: CASSPGRGLAETYEQYF. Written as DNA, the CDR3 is TGTGCCAGCAGCCCAGGAAGAGGACTAGCGGAGACCTACGAGCAGTACTTC.